This entry lists 23 T cell receptor beta chains sequenced from one sample in a study of blood T cell repertoires in COVID-19. Sequencing was performed with immunoSEQ multiplex PCR; in TCRdb, only in-frame clones are kept and a portion is missing. The sample contains 130,000 or so clones, about 80% of which appear only once. The sequencing input was PBMCs or T cells enriched from blood (not recorded which). All receptors come from a man in his forties or fifties with acute COVID-19.

The chain employs TRBV6-8 and TRBJ1-2; D is perhaps TRBD1 (5 bases). V was clipped by 6 bases and J by 8 bases, with 10 bases between them. The CDR3 has 11 amino acids. Germline CDR1 is MNHGY and CDR2 is SAAAGT. The CDR3 is CASRPTEGYTF. DNA for the CDR3: TGTGCCAGCAGACCGACAGAGGGCTACACCTTC.

This clone was seen once. CDR3 DNA: TGTGCCAGCAGCCCGACGGGGGACACTGAAGCTTTCTTT. It codes for CASSPTGDTEAFF. This chain connects TRBV7-3 to TRBJ1-1, with D maybe TRBD1 (5 bases). The V end was cut by 5 bases, the J end by 3 bases, with 10 bases between. This CDR3 is built from 13 residues. Germline V CDR1 and CDR2: SGHTA, FQGTGA.

This clone has only one observation. The V call is TRBV21-1, the J call TRBJ2-7; no check of the table's D call, TRBD2, against the DNA was made. TRBV21-1 is reported as a pseudogene. This CDR3 comprises 14 residues. Here the CDR3 reads CASSPRGNSYEQYF. In nucleotides, the CDR3 is TGTGCCAGCAGCCCACGGGGAAACTCCTACGAGCAGTACTTC.

The J gene is TRBJ1-2, the V gene TRBV28; D gene uncertain. V was pared by 2 bases and J by 4 bases, with 11 bases between. Germline CDR1 MDHEN, CDR2 SYDVKM. The CDR3 runs to 14 residues. The CDR3 is CASSLSWQIYGYTF. DNA of the CDR3: TGTGCCAGCAGTTTAAGTTGGCAGATCTATGGCTACACCTTC.

The genes are TRBV7-9 and TRBJ1-1, with D maybe TRBD1 (5 bases). CDR3 length equals 15 residues. The germline gives CDR1 SEHNR, CDR2 FQNEAQ (reference sequence). V was cut by 6 bases and J by 0 bases, with 14 bases left in between. CDR3 nucleotides: TGTGCCAGCAGTTCCTATGGGGCAGTGAACACTGAAGCTTTCTTT. This translates into CASSSYGAVNTEAFF.

This rearrangement joins TRBV14 to TRBJ1-1, with D uncertain. CDR3 length equals 15 residues. Trimming removed 4 bases from V and 3 bases from J, with 15 bases in between. Germline CDR1 reads SGHDN; CDR2 reads FVKESK. CDR3 amino acids: CASSRLGGGHTEAFF. In nucleotides, the CDR3 is TGTGCCAGCAGCCGACTCGGTGGAGGGCACACTGAAGCTTTCTTT. Supplemented by reference TRBV14 and TRBJ1-1, the full variable domain reads EAGVTQFPSHSVIEKGQTVTLRCDPISGHDNLYWYRRVMGKEIKFLLHFVKESKQDESGMPNNRFLAERTGGTYSTLKVQPAELEDSGVYFCASSRLGGGHTEAFFGQGTRLTVV.

The V call is TRBV5-4, the J call TRBJ2-7; D perhaps matches TRBD2 (6 bases). The length of the CDR3 is 12 residues. V was trimmed by 4 bases and J by 6 bases, leaving 11 bases between them. The V gene's germline CDR1 is SGHNT and CDR2 YYREEE (reference sequence). The chain's CDR3 is CASSPGTSEQYF. The DNA of the CDR3 is TGTGCCAGCAGCCCAGGGACTTCCGAGCAGTACTTC.

V gene TRBV20-1 combines with J gene TRBJ2-1, with D tentatively TRBD1 (5 bases). The CDR3 sequence is 15 residues long. CDR1 and CDR2 (germline): DFQATT, SNEGSKA (reference sequence). V was trimmed by 3 bases and J by 2 bases, leaving 14 bases between them. The CDR3 bases are TGCAGTGCTAGTTTAGACAGTTACCCCTACAATGAGCAGTTCTTC. Its translation is CSASLDSYPYNEQFF.

This clone was recorded once. The chain employs TRBV29-1 and TRBJ2-7; D is ambiguous. Germline CDR1 SQVTM, CDR2 ANQGSEA. The CDR3 consists of 14 residues. V gave up 2 bases and J gave up 5 bases, with 16 bases separating them. The CDR3 protein is CSVETGSSSHEQYF. In DNA, the CDR3 is TGCAGCGTTGAAACCGGGTCCTCATCCCACGAGCAGTACTTC.

Here the CDR3 reads CASNPSELGYGYTF. The CDR3 bases are TGTGCCAGCAACCCATCGGAGCTTGGGTATGGCTACACCTTC. The chain has TRBV2 and TRBJ1-2, with D unresolved. Deletions cut 7 bases from V and 5 bases from J, with 17 bases between. Germline V CDR1 and CDR2: SNHLY, FYNNEI. This CDR3 spans 14 amino acids.

The J gene is TRBJ2-3, the V gene TRBV7-2; 7 nucleotides align to TRBD2. Germline loops: CDR1 SGHTA, CDR2 FQGNSA. There are 15 residues in the CDR3. Trimming cost V 4 bases and J 0 bases; bases outside gene matches: 4. CDR3 coding DNA: TGTGCCAGCAGCTGGCGGGGGATCAGCACAGATACGCAGTATTTT. It codes for CASSWRGISTDTQYF.

The chain is built from TRBV12-3 or TRBV12-4 and TRBJ2-3, with D perhaps TRBD2 (6 bases). V lost 3 bases to trimming and J lost 5 bases, with 6 bases between them. The CDR3 is made up of 12 amino acids. The DNA of the CDR3 is TGTGCCAGCAGTTTGCGGGGAGATACGCAGTATTTT. It specifies CASSLRGDTQYF.

The rearrangement joins TRBV29-1 to TRBJ1-2; the D is unclear. V was clipped by 3 bases and J by 2 bases, with 16 bases between them. The CDR3 is made up of 15 amino acids. Looked up from germline, CDR1 is SQVTM and CDR2 is ANQGSEA. Written as DNA, the CDR3 is TGCAGCGTTGAGGCTGAGGGTCGCTTAAACTATGGCTACACCTTC. Its protein product is CSVEAEGRLNYGYTF.

This chain connects TRBV6-2 or TRBV6-3 to TRBJ1-2, with D hard to call. There are 14 residues in the CDR3. Germline V gene sequence: CDR1 MNHEY, CDR2 SVGEGT. Trimming shortened V by 4 bases and J by 1 base, and 10 bases separated the two germline ends. The DNA for the CDR3 is TGTGCCAGCAGTTCATCTTCAGTTAACTATGGCTACACCTTC. Translation: CASSSSSVNYGYTF.

This chain joins TRBV28 and TRBJ1-1, with 11 bases identical to TRBD1. Germline V gene sequence: CDR1 MDHEN, CDR2 SYDVKM. CDR3 size: 16 residues. V lost 6 bases to trimming and J lost 5 bases; unmatched junction nucleotides: 11. The CDR3 sequence: CASSFLGGQGGTEAFF. The CDR3 DNA sequence: TGTGCCAGCAGCTTTCTAGGGGGACAGGGGGGAACTGAAGCTTTCTTT.

V gene TRBV10-2 combines with J gene TRBJ1-1, with D hard to call. Trimming removed 3 bases at V and 3 bases at J, with 17 bases between. Germline-derived CDR1 and CDR2 are WSHSY and SAAADI. This CDR3 spans 16 amino acids. In DNA form, the CDR3 reads TGCGCCAGCAGTGACCCTCTGGGCAGCGGAGACACTGAAGCTTTCTTT. This encodes CASSDPLGSGDTEAFF.

V usage is TRBV12-3 or TRBV12-4 and J usage is TRBJ2-7; D not certain. The CDR3 is made up of 12 amino acids. V lost 6 bases to trimming and J lost 2 bases, with 8 bases between them. The chain's CDR3 is CASSWATYEQYF. CDR3 sequence (DNA): TGTGCCAGCAGCTGGGCCACCTACGAGCAGTACTTC.

The gene calls are TRBV19 and TRBJ1-1, with D unclear. The length of the CDR3 is 15 residues. CDR1 is LNHDA, CDR2 SQIVND, per germline (reference sequence). Deletions cut 2 bases from V and 5 bases from J, with 15 bases between. For the CDR3, the DNA is TGTGCCAGTAGTATACGCGGACGGGAGGAGACTGAAGCTTTCTTT. Its protein product is CASSIRGREETEAFF.

The chain is built from TRBV4-2 and TRBJ2-5; perhaps TRBD1 as D (5 bases). This CDR3 region has 15 residues. Deletions cut 1 base from V and 2 bases from J, with 11 bases between. Germline CDR1 and CDR2: LGHNA and YNFKEQ. The CDR3 nucleotides are TGTGCCAGCAGCCAAGGGTGGACAAAGCAAGAGACCCAGTACTTC. Translation: CASSQGWTKQETQYF.

V and J are TRBV5-1 and TRBJ1-6, with no clear D. The CDR3 spans 14 residues. Per the germline V gene, CDR1 is SGHRS and CDR2 is YFSETQ. Between the trimmed V and J ends, which lost 1 base and 6 bases, there was a span of 8 bases. For the CDR3, the DNA is TGCGCCAGCAGCTTGCTGGGCTTTAATTCACCCCTCCACTTT. The encoded protein is CASSLLGFNSPLHF.

This chain connects TRBV4-2 to TRBJ2-1; 13 nucleotides line up with TRBD2. Germline V gene sequence: CDR1 LGHNA, CDR2 YNFKEQ. This CDR3 has 16 amino acids. V shed 1 base and J 7 bases; nucleotides not matched to a gene: 4. The CDR3 coding sequence is TGTGCCAGCAGCCAAGCCGGGACTAGCGGGGTGAATGAGCAGTTCTTC. Translating gives CASSQAGTSGVNEQFF.

The rearrangement joins TRBV7-2 to TRBJ2-3; possible D gene TRBD1, 5 bases. The length of the CDR3 is 15 residues. Deletions cut 5 bases from V and 11 bases from J, with 23 bases between. Germline CDR1 is SGHTA and CDR2 is FQGNSA. The CDR3 nucleotides are TGTGCCAGCAGCCCAGATTCACAGGTTCTAGGCGGGCAGTATTTT. It codes for CASSPDSQVLGGQYF.

The rearrangement uses TRBV5-6 and TRBJ1-2, with 8 bases matching TRBD1. The CDR3 sequence is 16 residues long. The germline V gene has CDR1 SGHDT and CDR2 YYEEEE. The V and J ends lost 4 bases and 4 bases, in that order; junction bases with no gene match: 12. The chain's CDR3 is CASSLGVSGGGYGYTF. CDR3 DNA: TGTGCCAGCAGCCTGGGGGTATCAGGGGGCGGCTATGGCTACACCTTC.